This is a list of T cell receptor beta chains from one sample in a study of early T cells in non-severe SARS-CoV-2 infection. In TCRdb, the 5' RACE reads were re-called with MiXCR into one record per CDR3 protein. The sample has more than 65,000 distinct CDR3 sequences, around 12% seen once. Sequencing was done on a sample of whole blood. The receptors stem from an adult who was a healthcare worker with PCR-confirmed SARS-CoV-2 infection or an uninfected control (not recorded which). CDR3s include the opening cysteine and the closing phenylalanine or tryptophan. A D gene is named only where the DNA matches it firmly. Clone size is stated in some rows and not others, as once, few, many or a class when expanded.

many | TRBJ2-5 | TRBV24-1 | . | CATSDSPGSWETQYF | TGTGCCACCAGTGATTCCCCGGGGAGTTGGGAGACCCAGTACTTC
many | TRBJ2-5 | TRBV5-1 | . | CASSLVGGKETQYF | TGCGCCAGCAGCTTGGTGGGGGGCAAAGAGACCCAGTACTTC
. | TRBJ2-3 | TRBV7-6 | TRBD1 | CASSFGTGRADTQYF | TGTGCCAGCAGCTTCGGGACAGGGAGGGCTGATACGCAGTATTTT
few | TRBJ1-1 | TRBV20-1 | . | CSASNLGGTEAFF | TGCAGTGCTAGCAACCTTGGTGGCACTGAAGCTTTCTTT
many | TRBJ2-1 | TRBV20-1 | . | CSARLAVSSYNEQFF | TGCAGTGCTAGATTGGCGGTGAGCTCCTACAATGAGCAGTTCTTC
few | TRBJ2-3 | TRBV10-3 | TRBD2 | CAISGTTSGSSTDTQYF | TGTGCCATCAGTGGCACGACTAGCGGGAGTAGCACAGATACGCAGTATTTT
many | TRBJ1-6 | TRBV11-2 | . | CASSLWQFHSYNSPLHF | TGTGCCAGCAGCCTTTGGCAGTTCCACTCCTATAATTCACCCCTCCACTTT
many | TRBJ2-7 | TRBV3-1 | . | CASSQDLHEQYF | TGTGCCAGCAGCCAAGATCTCCACGAGCAGTACTTC
many | TRBJ2-3 | TRBV27 | TRBD2 | CASSEGLAGGPRSTDTQYF | TGTGCCAGCAGTGAGGGACTAGCGGGAGGGCCTAGAAGCACAGATACGCAGTATTTT
. | TRBJ2-2 | TRBV29-1 | TRBD2 | CSVGGLAGGPYTRELFF | TGCAGCGTTGGAGGACTAGCGGGGGGGCCTTACACCAGGGAGCTGTTTTTT
many | TRBJ1-5 | TRBV20-1 | TRBD1 | CSARAGILGTGNNQPQHF | TGCAGTGCTAGAGCTGGGATTTTGGGGACAGGGAACAATCAGCCCCAGCATTTT
many | TRBJ1-1 | TRBV12-3/TRBV12-4 | . | CASSLVGSEAFF | TGTGCCAGCAGTTTAGTTGGGAGTGAAGCTTTCTTT
many | TRBJ2-1 | TRBV29-1 | . | CSVALNEQFF | TGCAGCGTTGCGCTCAATGAGCAGTTCTTC
many | TRBJ2-3 | TRBV6-2/TRBV6-3 | TRBD2 | CASSSSAGEGPDTQYF | TGTGCCAGCAGTTCCTCTGCGGGGGAGGGCCCAGATACGCAGTATTTT
. | TRBJ2-5 | TRBV7-2 | . | CASSTGTTTRETQYF | TGTGCCAGCAGCACTGGGACCACAACGAGAGAGACCCAGTACTTC
many | TRBJ1-2 | TRBV12-3/TRBV12-4 | TRBD1 | CASSLGPGGIGGYTF | TGTGCCAGCAGTTTGGGTCCAGGGGGCATTGGAGGCTACACCTTC
many | TRBJ1-1 | TRBV18 | TRBD1 | CASSPLRQGNTEAFF | TGTGCCAGCTCACCACTTCGACAGGGGAACACTGAAGCTTTCTTT
many | TRBJ2-5 | TRBV7-9 | . | CASSPASRRETQYF | TGTGCCAGCAGCCCAGCAAGCCGGAGGGAGACCCAGTACTTC
few | TRBJ2-1 | TRBV20-1 | . | CSARQDPNYNEQFF | TGCAGTGCTAGACAGGACCCGAACTACAATGAGCAGTTCTTC
many | TRBJ1-5 | TRBV28 | TRBD1 | CASRKTGTQRGNQPQHF | TGTGCCAGCAGAAAGACAGGGACCCAACGTGGCAATCAGCCCCAGCATTTT
many | TRBJ1-6 | TRBV28 | . | CASSAGQSDNSPLHF | TGTGCCAGCAGTGCCGGACAGTCCGATAATTCACCCCTCCACTTT
many | TRBJ1-1 | TRBV6-2/TRBV6-3 | TRBD1 | CASSGQVLNTEAFF | TGTGCCAGCAGTGGACAGGTATTGAACACTGAAGCTTTCTTT
many | TRBJ2-3 | TRBV7-2 | TRBD1 | CASSPLGDRTPDTQYF | TGTGCCAGCAGCCCCTTAGGGGACAGGACCCCAGATACGCAGTATTTT
. | TRBJ2-1 | TRBV20-1 | TRBD2 | CSARVRLAAYNEQFF | TGCAGTGCTAGAGTTAGGCTAGCGGCATACAATGAGCAGTTCTTC
many | TRBJ1-6 | TRBV10-2 | TRBD1 | CASSEGTGNSPLHF | TGCGCCAGCAGTGAAGGGACAGGAAATTCACCCCTCCACTTT
many | TRBJ2-5 | TRBV27 | . | CASSQSYQETQYF | TGTGCCAGCAGCCAGTCGTACCAAGAGACCCAGTACTTC
. | TRBJ1-1 | TRBV6-5 | . | CASSYSGVGRAFF | TGTGCCAGCAGTTACTCCGGGGTGGGGAGGGCTTTCTTT
few | TRBJ2-1 | TRBV29-1 | TRBD2 | CSVEDFGAGAYNEQFF | TGCAGCGTTGAAGATTTTGGAGCGGGGGCCTACAATGAGCAGTTCTTC
many | TRBJ2-3 | TRBV6-1 | TRBD2 | CASSPEAGRWTDTQYF | TGTGCCAGCAGTCCGGAAGCGGGGAGGTGGACAGATACGCAGTATTTT
many | TRBJ2-6 | TRBV30 | . | CAWKRPGANVLTF | TGTGCCTGGAAGCGGCCTGGGGCCAACGTCCTGACTTTC
many | TRBJ1-2 | TRBV27 | . | CASYWKTRGYTF | TGTGCCAGCTATTGGAAGACACGGGGCTACACCTTC